This note documents a single TCR beta chain sequence. Its specificity is unknown. The CDR3 has 14 residues. Germline values: CDR1 MNHNY, CDR2 SVGAGI (reference sequence). V was cut by 6 bases and J by 3 bases, with 13 bases left in between. With 60 Vbeta and 13 Jbeta primers, the PCR was carried out. Using immunoSEQ multiplex PCR, the repertoire was profiled, and TCRdb retains in-frame clones only, with some absent. This sample has 130,000 to 150,000 clones, with 80% found just once. The sample belongs to a study of cytomegalovirus exposure and HLA in healthy donors. The study's findings and limits: TCR beta chains associated with HLA were, in a later analysis, more clonally expanded than equally common others.

The sequenced sample was PBMCs. The TCR was taken from a male donor in good health and CMV-seronegative. The V call is TRBV6-6, the J call TRBJ2-3; D is perhaps TRBD2 (7 bases). CDR3: CASRRGGTTDTQYF. The CDR3 bases are TGTGCCAGCAGGAGGGGGGGGACGACAGATACGCAGTATTTT.